This T cell receptor (beta chain) was documented in a study of monozygotic twins with inflammatory bowel disease. The germline gives CDR1 SGHDN, CDR2 FVKESK. There are 15 residues in the CDR3. Using TCRalpha and TCRbeta cDNA, the researchers carried out two nested PCRs that lasted around 15 and 9 cycles. Each CDR3 protein gets one entry in TCRdb, which reprocessed the 5' RACE reads and gives no DNA. This sample's table has roughly 300,000 distinct CDR3 sequences. What was sequenced was blood. The chain couples TRBV14 to TRBJ1-1; as DNA is missing, the TRBD1 call by TCRdb cannot be tested. This clonotype originated in a human donor with ulcerative colitis or Crohn's disease, or a healthy co-twin of an affected twin (not recorded which). The CDR3 reads CASSRSGTVGFEAFF.